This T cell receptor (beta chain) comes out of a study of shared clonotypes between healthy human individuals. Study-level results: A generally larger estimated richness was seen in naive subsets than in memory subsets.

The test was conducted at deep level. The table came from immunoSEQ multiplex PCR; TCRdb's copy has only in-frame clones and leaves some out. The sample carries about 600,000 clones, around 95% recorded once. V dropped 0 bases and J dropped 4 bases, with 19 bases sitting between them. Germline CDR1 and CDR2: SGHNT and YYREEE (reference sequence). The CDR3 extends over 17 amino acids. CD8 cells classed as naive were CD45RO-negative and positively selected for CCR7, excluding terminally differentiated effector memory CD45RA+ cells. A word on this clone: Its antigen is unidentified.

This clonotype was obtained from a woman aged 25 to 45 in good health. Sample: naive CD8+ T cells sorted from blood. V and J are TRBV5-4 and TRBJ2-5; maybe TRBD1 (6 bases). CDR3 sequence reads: CASSLGPTGSQSETQYF. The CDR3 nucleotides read TGTGCCAGCAGCTTGGGACCTACAGGGTCCCAATCAGAGACCCAGTACTTC. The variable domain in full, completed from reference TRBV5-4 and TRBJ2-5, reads ETGVTQSPTHLIKTRGQQVTLRCSSQSGHNTVSWYQQALGQGPQFIFQYYREEENGRGNFPPRFSGLQFPNYSSELNVNALELDDSALYLCASSLGPTGSQSETQYFGPGTRLLVL.